This TCR beta chain came from a study of shared clonotypes between healthy human individuals. The data were produced by immunoSEQ multiplex PCR, yet TCRdb's version contains in-frame clones alone and is incomplete. The profile shows about 470,000 clones, 75% to 85% of them singletons. Donors were healthy HIV-negative adults without recent acute infections or vaccinations. Donors comprised only Caucasian adults living in Nashville, Tennessee. The junction had 6 bases not matched to a gene; V was cut back by 5 bases and J by 3 bases. CDR1 is SEHNR and CDR2 is FQNEAQ in the germline V gene (reference sequence). The CDR3 is made up of 15 amino acids.

The rearrangement joins TRBV7-9 to TRBJ2-7; 11 nucleotides match TRBD2. The receptor comes from a woman aged 40-49 years in good health. Some clones in this sample may be carry-over from other donors' samples. Sequencing was done on a sample of PBMCs. In DNA form, the CDR3 reads TGTGCCAGCAGCCAACCGGGACTAGCGGACTACGAGCAGTACTTC. Protein product: CASSQPGLADYEQYF.